The present T cell receptor beta chain was sequenced within a study of shared clonotypes between healthy human individuals. For the study at large: A couple of women and a few men aged 18 to 49 served as donors. Broader study findings: Non-shared clonotypes were found to have lower generation probabilities than the clonotypes that were shared by all four of the sorted-subset donors.

CD4+ cells were split into CD45RA+ naive and CD45RA-negative memory subsets. Germline values: CDR1 LGHNT, CDR2 FRNRAP. Trimming removed 5 bases at V and 5 bases at J, with 15 bases between. The CDR3 length is 14 residues. Worth noting for this clone: Its antigen remains unidentified.

Roughly 200 ng DNA, approximately 30,000 T cell genomes, went into each sorted-subset replicate PCR. The table came from immunoSEQ multiplex PCR; TCRdb's copy has only in-frame clones and leaves some out. The sample shows approximately 2.1 million clones, approximately 93% of them seen only once. This receptor was taken from a man younger than 35 in good health. Some clones in this sample may be carry-over from other donors' samples. The chain employs TRBV12-5 and TRBJ1-2; tentatively, D is TRBD1 (6 bases). The sequenced sample consisted of naive CD4+ T cells from PBMCs. The sample's subset: CD45RA+ positively selected. The CDR3 sequence is CASGALGGRYGYTF. DNA for the CDR3: TGTGCTAGTGGTGCCCTGGGGGGCCGGTATGGCTACACCTTC. Full variable domain (remainder filled in from reference TRBV12-5 and TRBJ1-2): DARVTQTPRHKVTEMGQEVTMRCQPILGHNTVFWYRQTMMQGLELLAYFRNRAPLDDSGMPKDRFSAEMPDATLATLKIQPSEPRDSAVYFCASGALGGRYGYTFGSGTRLTVV.